This TCR beta chain was identified during a study of shared clonotypes between healthy human individuals. Original handling: Because ImmunoSEQ provided only junction sequences with no quality scores, the filtering differed. Repertoires were generated with immunoSEQ multiplex PCR, while TCRdb's copy carries only in-frame clones and drops some. V, J and clone size were drawn from that table, and D and trimming were deduced from the DNA. The sample records about 2 million clones, roughly 95% being singletons. General study results and limits: Sampling included only blood; tissue repertoires likely differ. Rarefaction analysis demonstrated incomplete sorted-subset sequencing notwithstanding large depth.

Naive CD8 cells were CD45RO-negative, positively selected for CCR7, excluding terminally differentiated effector memory CD45RA+ cells. As concerns this clone: Its antigen remains unknown.

Germline lookup yields CDR1 LNHNV and CDR2 YYDKDF (reference sequence). Trimming took off 3 bases at V and 2 bases at J, with 13 bases between the two ends. CDR3 size: 15 residues. This sequence originates from a man aged 18 to 35 in good health. This chain joins TRBV15 and TRBJ1-2; weak D call: TRBD1 (6 bases). Sample: naive CD8+ T cells sorted from blood. The CDR3 loop reads CATSSGQLENYGYTF. The CDR3, as DNA: TGTGCCACCAGCAGTGGACAGCTGGAAAACTATGGCTACACCTTC.